Presented here are 16 T cell receptor beta chains from one specimen sequenced in a study of T-cell reconstitution after alpha-beta-depleted transplantation in children. For TCRbeta, the library was prepared with unique molecular identifiers. From the PCR reads, TCRdb called clonotypes with MiXCR, one entry per CDR3 protein. The sample includes around 100,000 distinct CDR3 sequences, 7% to 8% of them seen just once. The material sequenced was PBMCs, taken before TCRalphabeta/CD19-depleted stem cell transplant. The receptors stem from a boy younger than 10 with acute lymphoblastic leukemia, due to receive a stem cell transplant.

A few counts support this clonotype. The gene calls are TRBV20-1 and TRBJ1-1; D is possibly TRBD1 (6 bases). V gave up 3 bases and J gave up 0 bases, with 11 bases separating them. Germline CDR1 reads DFQATT; CDR2 reads SNEGSKA (reference sequence). CDR3 length: 14 residues. The DNA of the CDR3 is TGCAGTGCTAGGGGGGGGGCTTTGAACACTGAAGCTTTCTTT. Translated: CSARGGALNTEAFF.

This clonotype came up many times. Here the CDR3 reads CASSNILLGRQHF. CDR3 DNA sequence: TGTGCCAGCAGTAACATACTTTTGGGACGGCAGCATTTT. The gene calls are TRBV2 and TRBJ1-5, with D possibly matching TRBD1 (5 bases). Germline lookup yields CDR1 SNHLY and CDR2 FYNNEI. Between the trimmed V and J ends, which lost 5 bases and 13 bases, there was a span of 18 bases. CDR3 length: 13 amino acids.

This clonotype was detected only a few times. The V gene is TRBV5-1, the J gene TRBJ2-3; D gene uncertain. V shed 4 bases and J shed 3 bases, with 15 bases lying between them. The CDR3 is 15 amino acids. Per germline, CDR1 SGHRS and CDR2 YFSETQ. For the CDR3, the DNA is TGCGCCAGCAGCCCCGAAGTGGGGTGGACAGATACGCAGTATTTT. Protein product: CASSPEVGWTDTQYF.

Many counts were recorded for this clonotype. V and J are TRBV20-1 and TRBJ2-2; 7 bases map to TRBD1. V trimming: 3 bases; J trimming: 3 bases; junction bases outside the gene matches: 7. The CDR3 is 15 residues long. Germline V gene sequence: CDR1 DFQATT, CDR2 SNEGSKA (reference sequence). Here the CDR3 reads CSARRGTEDTGELFF. CDR3 DNA: TGCAGTGCTAGGAGGGGGACAGAAGACACCGGGGAGCTGTTTTTT.

This clonotype was observed many times. V and J are TRBV28 and TRBJ1-2; the D gene is possibly TRBD1 (5 bases). V lost 5 bases and J 0 bases, leaving 16 bases between the germline ends. The CDR3 sequence is 16 residues long. Germline-derived CDR1 and CDR2 are MDHEN and SYDVKM. DNA of the CDR3: TGTGCCAGCAGTCCATCTCGGGGGAGCACTAACTATGGCTACACCTTC. It yields the protein CASSPSRGSTNYGYTF.

This clonotype has a handful of counts. The CDR3 bases are TGCAGCGTTGAGGTCGCGGTGCCTAACTATGGCTACACCTTC. It translates to CSVEVAVPNYGYTF. V is TRBV29-1 and J is TRBJ1-2, with D unresolved. Germline lookup yields CDR1 SQVTM and CDR2 ANQGSEA. The length of the CDR3 is 14 residues. V was cut by 3 bases and J by 0 bases, with 11 bases left in between.

This clonotype was counted many times. V and J are TRBV4-1 and TRBJ2-1, with D possibly matching TRBD2 (6 bases). Germline CDR1 MGHRA, CDR2 YSYEKL. The CDR3 length is 14 residues. V lost 1 base and J lost 5, with 9 bases in between. The chain's CDR3 is CASSQAEGDNEQFF. CDR3 DNA: TGCGCCAGCAGCCAAGCGGAGGGAGACAATGAGCAGTTCTTC.

This clonotype showed up many times. The V gene is TRBV15, the J gene TRBJ2-6; tentatively, D is TRBD2 (6 bases). CDR3 length: 18 residues. Deletions cut 0 bases from V and 2 bases from J, with 14 bases between. CDR1 and CDR2 (germline): LNHNV, YYDKDF (reference sequence). The CDR3 loop reads CATSRDPPGRTGANVLTF. The DNA for the CDR3 is TGTGCCACCAGCAGAGATCCGCCGGGGAGGACTGGGGCCAACGTCCTGACTTTC.

The sample holds many counts of this clonotype. The rearrangement links TRBV9 to TRBJ2-3; 11 bases agree with TRBD2. Germline V gene lookup returns CDR1 SGDLS and CDR2 YYNGEE. This CDR3 is 17 amino acids long. The V segment lost 3 bases and the J segment 0 bases; nucleotides outside the gene matches: 6. The CDR3 spells CASSAETSGTSTDTQYF. CDR3 in DNA: TGTGCCAGCAGCGCCGAGACTAGCGGGACTAGCACAGATACGCAGTATTTT.

In this sample, this clonotype turned up a few times. The chain couples TRBV7-2 to TRBJ2-7; D may be TRBD1 (6 bases). This CDR3 is 14 amino acids long. Per the germline V gene, CDR1 is SGHTA and CDR2 is FQGNSA. The ends were cut back, 4 bases at V and 4 bases at J, with 14 bases in the middle. The DNA for the CDR3 is TGTGCCAGCAGCTCCTCCTGGGGGCCGTACGAGCAGTACTTC. It specifies CASSSSWGPYEQYF.

This clonotype came up many times. This rearrangement joins TRBV3-1 to TRBJ1-6, with unresolved D. V lost 4 bases and J lost 9, with 13 bases in between. From germline, CDR1 is LGHDT and CDR2 YNNKEL (reference sequence). CDR3 length: 14 amino acids. The CDR3: CASSPADLTSPLHF. In DNA form, the CDR3 reads TGTGCCAGCAGCCCTGCCGACCTGACTTCACCCCTCCACTTT.

This clonotype was observed a few times. The genes are TRBV2 and TRBJ2-7, with 10 bases aligning to TRBD2. CDR1 and CDR2 (germline): SNHLY, FYNNEI. The CDR3 consists of 13 residues. V lost 11 bases and J lost 2; bases outside the gene matches: 6. CDR3 protein: CAVGAGGTYEQYF. As DNA, the CDR3 is TGTGCCGTAGGAGCGGGGGGGACCTACGAGCAGTACTTC.

The V and J genes are TRBV15 and TRBJ2-7, with D hard to call. The ends were cut back, 0 bases at V and 2 bases at J, with 5 bases in the middle. The CDR3 runs 13 residues. CDR1 and CDR2 (germline): LNHNV, YYDKDF (reference sequence). This CDR3 is CATSRDYAYEQYF. DNA for the CDR3: TGTGCCACCAGCAGAGATTACGCCTACGAGCAGTACTTC.

Ten or more counts support this clonotype. The rearrangement joins TRBV4-2 to TRBJ1-4; the match to TRBD1 covers 7 bases. Germline V CDR1 and CDR2: LGHNA, YNFKEQ. The ends lost 1 base at V and 8 bases at J; junction bases unmatched: 7. The CDR3 runs to 15 residues. Written as DNA, the CDR3 is TGTGCCAGCAGCCAAGTCGACAGGGTAGAGGAAAAACTGTTTTTT. This codes for CASSQVDRVEEKLFF.

The chain has TRBV9 and TRBJ2-7; D is perhaps TRBD1 (5 bases). Trimming shortened V by 2 bases and J by 2 bases, and 11 bases separated the two germline ends. This CDR3 region has 14 residues. The germline V gene has CDR1 SGDLS and CDR2 YYNGEE. The DNA for the CDR3 is TGTGCCAGCAGCGTGAGCCGGACAACCTACGAGCAGTACTTC. Translation: CASSVSRTTYEQYF.

This clonotype has ten or more counts. The chain carries TRBV5-1 and TRBJ1-1, with a weak D call TRBD1 (5 bases). The V end lost 5 bases, the J end lost 2 bases, and 19 bases lay between the germline ends. The CDR3 is 16 amino acids. Germline-derived CDR1 and CDR2 are SGHRS and YFSETQ. CDR3 bases: TGCGCCAGCAGGTTGAACCCTGGGGCGGCTAACACTGAAGCTTTCTTT. It is translated as CASRLNPGAANTEAFF.